This T cell receptor (beta chain) was retrieved from a study of blood T cells in healthy people across ages. Trimming removed 1 base from V and 5 bases from J; junction bases left unmatched: 8. CDR1 and CDR2 from the germline V gene are MGHDK and SYGVNS. CDR3 length equals 16 residues. It was with a sample-barcoded 5' primer and a J-beta primer mix that a second PCR of about 6 to 12 cycles was run. TCRdb passed the 5' RACE reads through MiXCR, listing each CDR3 protein once. The table lists 540,000 or so distinct CDR3 sequences, 24% of them singletons. The sample also formed part of further work on T cells of mothers and their children. This second report adds: In each mother, TCR beta CDR3 reads exceeded 10 million; in each child, they numbered a few million.

The chain uses TRBV25-1 and TRBJ2-1; the match to TRBD2 covers 7 bases. The source of this sequence is a boy aged 5-17 years in good health. Material: blood. CDR3 nucleotide sequence: TGTGCCAGCAGTGAATTCGGGTTGGGAGGGGACAATGAGCAGTTCTTC. This translates into CASSEFGLGGDNEQFF.